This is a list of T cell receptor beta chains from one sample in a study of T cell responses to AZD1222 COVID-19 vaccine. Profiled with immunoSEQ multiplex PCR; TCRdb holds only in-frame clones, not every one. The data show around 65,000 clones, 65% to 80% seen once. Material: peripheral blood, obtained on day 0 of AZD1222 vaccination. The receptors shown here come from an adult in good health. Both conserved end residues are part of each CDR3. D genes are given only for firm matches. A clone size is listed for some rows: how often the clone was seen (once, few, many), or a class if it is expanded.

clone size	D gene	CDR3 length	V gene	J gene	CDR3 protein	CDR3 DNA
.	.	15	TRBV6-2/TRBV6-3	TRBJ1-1	CASSYDPLGNTEAFF	TGTGCCAGCAGTTACGATCCCCTCGGAAACACTGAAGCTTTCTTT
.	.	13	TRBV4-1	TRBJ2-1	CASSRQTENEQFF	TGCGCCAGCAGCCGTCAGACAGAAAATGAGCAGTTCTTC
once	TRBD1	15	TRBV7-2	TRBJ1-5	CASSLGGQANRPQHF	TGTGCCAGCAGCTTAGGGGGACAGGCAAATCGGCCCCAGCATTTT
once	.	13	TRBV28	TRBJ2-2	CASSFGTSGELFF	TGTGCCAGCAGTTTCGGGACTTCCGGGGAGCTGTTTTTT
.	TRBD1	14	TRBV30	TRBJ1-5	CAWSWGQGGQPQHF	TGTGCCTGGAGCTGGGGACAGGGAGGTCAGCCCCAGCATTTT
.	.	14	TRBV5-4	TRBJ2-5	CASSLQTERETQYF	TGTGCCAGCAGCTTACAGACAGAGAGAGAGACCCAGTACTTC
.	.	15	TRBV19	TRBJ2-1	CATNKQGGLYNEQFF	TGTGCCACTAACAAACAGGGAGGGCTTTACAATGAGCAGTTCTTC
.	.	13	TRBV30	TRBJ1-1	CAWRGQGYTEAFF	TGTGCCTGGAGGGGCCAGGGATATACTGAAGCTTTCTTT
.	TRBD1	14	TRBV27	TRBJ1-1	CASNRQGPNTEAFF	TGTGCCAGCAACCGACAGGGGCCGAACACTGAAGCTTTCTTT
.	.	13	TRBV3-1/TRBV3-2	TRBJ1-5	CASSQMGEQPQHF	TGTGCCAGCAGCCAAATGGGGGAGCAGCCCCAGCATTTT
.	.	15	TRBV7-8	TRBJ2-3	CASSLRATSTDTQYF	TGTGCCAGCAGCCTGCGGGCAACTAGCACAGATACGCAGTATTTT
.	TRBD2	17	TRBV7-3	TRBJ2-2	CASSPHGSSGATGELFF	TGTGCCAGCAGCCCACATGGAAGTAGCGGGGCTACCGGGGAGCTGTTTTTT
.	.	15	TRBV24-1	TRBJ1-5	CATSDLGGSNQPQHF	TGTGCCACCAGTGATTTGGGTGGAAGCAATCAGCCCCAGCATTTT
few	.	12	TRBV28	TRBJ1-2	CASALPGNGYTF	TGTGCCAGCGCCCTACCGGGGAATGGCTACACCTTC
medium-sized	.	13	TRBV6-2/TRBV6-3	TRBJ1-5	CASSYGSNQPQHF	TGTGCCAGCAGTTACGGTAGCAATCAGCCCCAGCATTTT
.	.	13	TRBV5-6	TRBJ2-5	CASSLIQRETQYF	TGTGCCAGCAGCTTGATCCAGCGGGAGACCCAGTACTTC
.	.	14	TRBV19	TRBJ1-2	CASSISDSNYGYTF	TGTGCCAGTAGTATATCCGACAGCAACTATGGCTACACCTTC
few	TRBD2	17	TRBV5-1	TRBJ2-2	CASSLEGTSGYTGELFF	TGCGCCAGCAGCTTGGAGGGGACTAGCGGTTACACCGGGGAGCTGTTTTTT
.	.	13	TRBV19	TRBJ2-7	CASREQVEGEQYF	TGTGCCAGTAGAGAGCAGGTGGAGGGCGAGCAGTACTTC
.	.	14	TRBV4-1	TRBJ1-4	CASSQDQGNEKLFF	TGCGCCAGCAGCCAAGACCAGGGGAATGAAAAACTGTTTTTT